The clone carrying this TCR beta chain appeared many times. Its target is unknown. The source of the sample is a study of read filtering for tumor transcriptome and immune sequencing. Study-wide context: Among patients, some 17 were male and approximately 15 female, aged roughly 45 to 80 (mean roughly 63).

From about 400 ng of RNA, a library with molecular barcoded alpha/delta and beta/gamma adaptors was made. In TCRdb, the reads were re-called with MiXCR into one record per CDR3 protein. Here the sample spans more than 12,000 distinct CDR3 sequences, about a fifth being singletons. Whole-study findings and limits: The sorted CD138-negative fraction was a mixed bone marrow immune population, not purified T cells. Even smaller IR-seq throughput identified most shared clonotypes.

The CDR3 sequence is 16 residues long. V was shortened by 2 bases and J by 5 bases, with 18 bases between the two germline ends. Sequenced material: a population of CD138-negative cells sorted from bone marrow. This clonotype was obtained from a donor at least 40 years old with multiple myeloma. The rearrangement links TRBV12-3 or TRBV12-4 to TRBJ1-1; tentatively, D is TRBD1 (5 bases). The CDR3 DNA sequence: TGTGCCAGCAGTTTATTAGTCCGGGGGGTATATACTGAAGCTTTCTTT. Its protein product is CASSLLVRGVYTEAFF.